This T cell receptor (beta chain) was recovered during a study of post-analysis software for immune sequencing data. Study-level information: The disease courses spanned relapsing-remitting, secondary progressive and progressive-relapsing forms of multiple sclerosis.

Unique molecular identifiers tagged the TCR beta cDNA libraries. TCRdb analysed the PCR reads with MiXCR anew, one entry per CDR3 protein. The table has around 400,000 distinct CDR3 sequences, roughly 36% seen once. Points from the study as a whole: Patients had higher frequencies than controls of a handful of TRBV segments, including TRBV5-6, TRBV5-1 and TRBV20-1.

The CDR3 extends over 14 amino acids. Looked up from germline, CDR1 is SGHRS and CDR2 is YFSETQ. Unmatched junction bases numbered 3, after V lost 0 bases and J lost 4 bases. With regard to this clonotype: Its antigen is undetermined.

Sequencing was carried out using blood. The gene calls are TRBV5-1 and TRBJ2-5; 7 bases agree with TRBD2. This clonotype originated in a girl aged 10 to 17 with multiple sclerosis. The CDR3 sequence: CASSLVSGRETQYF. CDR3 in DNA: TGCGCCAGCAGCTTGGTTAGCGGGCGAGAGACCCAGTACTTC.